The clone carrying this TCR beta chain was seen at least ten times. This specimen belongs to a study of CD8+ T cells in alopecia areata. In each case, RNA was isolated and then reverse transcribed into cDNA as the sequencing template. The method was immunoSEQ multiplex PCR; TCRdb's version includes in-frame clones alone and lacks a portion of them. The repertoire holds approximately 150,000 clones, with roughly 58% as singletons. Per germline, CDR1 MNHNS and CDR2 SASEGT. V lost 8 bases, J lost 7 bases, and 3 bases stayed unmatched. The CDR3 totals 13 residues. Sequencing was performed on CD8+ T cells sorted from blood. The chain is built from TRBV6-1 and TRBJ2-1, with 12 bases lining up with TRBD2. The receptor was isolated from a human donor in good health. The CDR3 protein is CASGTSGQNEQFF. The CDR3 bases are TGTGCCAGCGGGACTAGCGGGCAGAATGAGCAGTTCTTC.